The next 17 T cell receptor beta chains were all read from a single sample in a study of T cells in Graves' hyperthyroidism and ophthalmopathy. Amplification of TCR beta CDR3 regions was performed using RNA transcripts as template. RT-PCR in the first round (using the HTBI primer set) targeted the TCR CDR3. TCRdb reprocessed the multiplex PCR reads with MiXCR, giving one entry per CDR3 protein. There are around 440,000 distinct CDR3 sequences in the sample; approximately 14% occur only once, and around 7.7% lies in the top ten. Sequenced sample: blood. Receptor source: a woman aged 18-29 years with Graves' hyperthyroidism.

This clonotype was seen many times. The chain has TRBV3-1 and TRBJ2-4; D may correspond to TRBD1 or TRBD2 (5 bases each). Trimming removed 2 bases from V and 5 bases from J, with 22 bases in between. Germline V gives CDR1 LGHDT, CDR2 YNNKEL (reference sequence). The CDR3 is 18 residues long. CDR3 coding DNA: TGTGCCAGCAGCCAATCTTTAGTTTCGGGACCCCCCCAAAACATTCAGTACTTC. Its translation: CASSQSLVSGPPQNIQYF.

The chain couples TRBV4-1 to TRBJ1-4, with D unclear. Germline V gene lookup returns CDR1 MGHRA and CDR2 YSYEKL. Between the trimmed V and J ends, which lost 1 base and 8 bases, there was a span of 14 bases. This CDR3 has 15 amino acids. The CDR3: CASSQAGPATEKLFF. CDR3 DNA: TGCGCCAGCAGCCAAGCCGGGCCCGCGACGGAAAAACTGTTTTTT.

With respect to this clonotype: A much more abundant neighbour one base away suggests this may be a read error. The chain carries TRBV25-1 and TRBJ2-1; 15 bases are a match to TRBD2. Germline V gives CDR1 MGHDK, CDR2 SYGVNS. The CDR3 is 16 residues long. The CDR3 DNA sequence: TGTGCCAGCAGTGGAGATGGGACTAGCGGGAGGAATGAGCAGCTCTTC. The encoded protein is CASSGDGTSGRNEQLF.

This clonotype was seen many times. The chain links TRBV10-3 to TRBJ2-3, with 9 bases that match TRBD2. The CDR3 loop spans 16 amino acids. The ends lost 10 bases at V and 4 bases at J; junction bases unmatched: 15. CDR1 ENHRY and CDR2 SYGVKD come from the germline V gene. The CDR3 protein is CATTPIAGAGSDTQYF. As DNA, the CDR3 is TGTGCCACGACACCTATAGCGGGAGCCGGGTCAGATACGCAGTATTTT.

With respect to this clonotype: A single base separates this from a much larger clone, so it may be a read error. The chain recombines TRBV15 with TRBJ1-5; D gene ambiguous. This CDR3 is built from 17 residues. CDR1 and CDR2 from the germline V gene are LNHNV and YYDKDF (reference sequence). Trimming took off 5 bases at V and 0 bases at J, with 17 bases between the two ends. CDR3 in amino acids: CATSRRVAFHSNQPQHF. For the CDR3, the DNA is TGTGCCACCAGCCGCCGCGTCGCATTCCATAGCAATCAGCCCCAGCATTTT.

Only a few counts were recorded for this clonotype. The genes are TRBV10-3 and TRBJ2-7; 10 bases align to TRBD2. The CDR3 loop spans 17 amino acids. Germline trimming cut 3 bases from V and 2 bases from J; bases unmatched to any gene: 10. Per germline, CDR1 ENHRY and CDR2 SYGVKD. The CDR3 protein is CAISDRTIAGGTYEQYF. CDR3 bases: TGTGCCATCAGTGACCGAACCATAGCGGGAGGTACCTACGAGCAGTACTTC.

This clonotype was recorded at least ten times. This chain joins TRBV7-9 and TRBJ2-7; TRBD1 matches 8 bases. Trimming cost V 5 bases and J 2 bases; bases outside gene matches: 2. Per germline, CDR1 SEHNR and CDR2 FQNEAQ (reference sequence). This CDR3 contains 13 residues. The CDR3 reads CASSPDRAYEQYF. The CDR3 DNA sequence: TGTGCCAGCAGCCCGGACAGGGCCTACGAGCAGTACTTC.

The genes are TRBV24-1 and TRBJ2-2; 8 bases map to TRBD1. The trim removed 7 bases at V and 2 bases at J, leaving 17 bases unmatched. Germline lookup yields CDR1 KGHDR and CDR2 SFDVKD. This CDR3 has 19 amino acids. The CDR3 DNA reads TGTGCCACCAGCGGAGAGAGGGACAGGCATATCCTAAACACCGGGGAGCTGTTTTTT. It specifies CATSGERDRHILNTGELFF.

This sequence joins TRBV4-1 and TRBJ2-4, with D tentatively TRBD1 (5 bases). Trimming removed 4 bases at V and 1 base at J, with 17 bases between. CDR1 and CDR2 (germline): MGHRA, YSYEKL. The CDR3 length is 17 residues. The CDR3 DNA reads TGCGCCAGCAGCCCCGGCAGGGCAGCTGGGGCCAAAAACATTCAGTACTTC. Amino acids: CASSPGRAAGAKNIQYF.

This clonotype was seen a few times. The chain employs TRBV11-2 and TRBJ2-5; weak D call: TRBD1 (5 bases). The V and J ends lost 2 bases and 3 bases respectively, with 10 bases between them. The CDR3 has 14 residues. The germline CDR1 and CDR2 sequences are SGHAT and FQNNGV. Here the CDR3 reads CASSLSGREETQYF. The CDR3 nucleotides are TGTGCCAGCAGCTTATCGGGCAGGGAAGAGACCCAGTACTTC.

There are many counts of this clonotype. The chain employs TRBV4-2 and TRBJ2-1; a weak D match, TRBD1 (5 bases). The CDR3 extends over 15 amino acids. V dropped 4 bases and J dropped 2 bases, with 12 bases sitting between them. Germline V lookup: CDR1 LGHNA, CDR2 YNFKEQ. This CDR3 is CASSPRGLAYNEQFF. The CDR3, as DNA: TGTGCCAGCAGCCCTAGGGGCCTCGCCTACAATGAGCAGTTCTTC.

The CDR3 DNA reads TGTGCCAGCAGCTTAATTCAGGCTAGCACAGATACGCAGTATTTT. The encoded protein is CASSLIQASTDTQYF. The chain employs TRBV7-6 and TRBJ2-3; D unclear. Trimming took off 2 bases at V and 0 bases at J, with 9 bases between the two ends. The CDR3 extends over 15 amino acids. Germline values: CDR1 SGHVS, CDR2 FNYEAQ.

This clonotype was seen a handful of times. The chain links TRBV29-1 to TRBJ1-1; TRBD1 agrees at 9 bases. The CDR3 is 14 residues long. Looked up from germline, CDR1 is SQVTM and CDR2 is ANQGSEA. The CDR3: CGASTGGKNTEAFF. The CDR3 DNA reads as TGCGGCGCTTCGACAGGGGGAAAGAACACTGAAGCTTTCTTT.

The CDR3 bases are TGCGCCAGCAGCTTGGGGGCTAGCACGCTCTACGAGCAGTACTTC. Its protein is CASSLGASTLYEQYF. J is TRBJ2-7 and V is TRBV5-1; D possibly corresponds to TRBD2 (5 bases). CDR3 length: 15 residues. Germline V gene sequence: CDR1 SGHRS, CDR2 YFSETQ. V lost 0 bases to trimming and J lost 3 bases, with 13 bases between them.

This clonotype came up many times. Written as DNA, the CDR3 is TGTGCCACCAGAGAAGCGCTCAACACTGAAGCTTTCTTT. Translating gives CATREALNTEAFF. The chain combines TRBV24-1 with TRBJ1-1, with D uncertain. With 7 bases removed from V and 2 bases from J, the gap between germline ends came to 10 bases. The CDR3 consists of 13 residues. CDR1 is KGHDR, CDR2 SFDVKD, per germline.

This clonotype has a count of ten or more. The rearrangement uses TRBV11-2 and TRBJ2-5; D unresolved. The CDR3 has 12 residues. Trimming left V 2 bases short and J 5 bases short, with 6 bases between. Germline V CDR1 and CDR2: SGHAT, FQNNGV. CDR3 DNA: TGTGCCAGCAGCTTACTTTACGAGACCCAGTACTTC. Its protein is CASSLLYETQYF. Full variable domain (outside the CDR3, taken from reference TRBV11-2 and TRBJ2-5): EAGVAQSPRYKIIEKRQSVAFWCNPISGHATLYWYQQILGQGPKLLIQFQNNGVVDDSQLPKDRFSAERLKGVDSTLKIQPAKLEDSAVYLCASSLLYETQYFGPGTRLLVL.

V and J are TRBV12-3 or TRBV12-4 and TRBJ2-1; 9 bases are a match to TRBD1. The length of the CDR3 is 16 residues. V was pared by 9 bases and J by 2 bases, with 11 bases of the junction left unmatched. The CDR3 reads CASKKGGTGTYNEQFF. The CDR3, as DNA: TGTGCCAGTAAAAAAGGGGGGACAGGGACCTACAATGAGCAGTTCTTC.